The entry that follows covers one T cell receptor beta chain sequence. Its antigen is still unknown. The sample originates from a study of glioma-infiltrating T cells. Overall study results and limits: CDR3 overlap between tissue and blood was very small. Gliomas, especially low-grade, showed above-expected tissue-blood divergence; non-neoplastic patients showed below.

TCR alpha and beta CDR3 regions were amplified from RNA using iRepertoire nested multiplex PCR. Each CDR3 protein gets one entry after TCRdb re-called the multiplex PCR reads with MiXCR. The table lists about 200,000 distinct CDR3 sequences, more than 30% of them singletons, with around 20% in the top ten. The CDR3 consists of 15 residues. Germline V gives CDR1 LNHDA, CDR2 SQIVND (reference sequence). V gave up 8 bases and J gave up 0 bases; unmatched junction bases: 5. The chain combines TRBV19 with TRBJ2-1, with 9 bases fitting TRBD2. This TCR was sampled from a human donor with low-grade glioma or glioblastoma, undergoing nonglioma brain surgery, or in good health (not recorded which). The sequenced sample was glioma tissue, nonneoplastic brain tissue, or PBMCs (not recorded which). The CDR3 spells CASGVSGSSYNEQFF. Written as DNA, the CDR3 is TGTGCCAGTGGCGTTAGCGGGAGCTCCTACAATGAGCAGTTCTTC.